This note documents a single T cell receptor beta chain sequence. Assay used: immunoSEQ multiplex PCR; TCRdb lists only in-frame clones, some missing. The table has 140,000 or so clones, roughly 88% seen once. This sample was included in a study of blood T cell repertoires in COVID-19. Looking at the study overall: From the United States, Italy and Spain came samples of acute and convalescent COVID-19.

This CDR3 is built from 15 residues. Germline values: CDR1 KGHDR, CDR2 SFDVKD. Trimming cost V 7 bases and J 5 bases; bases outside gene matches: 4. The sequenced sample was peripheral blood. The TCR comes from a man aged 65 to 79 with acute or convalescent COVID-19. The chain has TRBV24-1 and TRBJ2-5, with 15 bases that match TRBD2. The CDR3 region has the DNA TGTGCCACCAGCGTTGGGACTAGCGGGAGGGAGACCCAGTACTTC. This sequence encodes CATSVGTSGRETQYF.